This TCR beta chain appears in the sequencing data of a study of control samples from healthy donors and cancer patients (dated by TCRdb to about 2020). Libraries came from the immunoSEQ multiplex PCR assay. TCRdb took over this immuneACCESS table, retaining in-frame rearrangements with V and J assigned. Such tables are incomplete; in checked studies, under half of the missing clones stem from an unresolved V gene, and the remainder is unexplained. Within this sample are approximately 150,000 clones, with approximately 93% of them counted one time only. The ten top clones hold around 5.4% of the sample. Its CDR3 holds 16 amino acids, cysteine through phenylalanine. Here the CDR3 DNA is all that survives: 48 bases in frame from base 1. Per the germline V gene (reference sequence), SEHNR is the CDR1 and FQNEAQ is the CDR2. Trimming at the junction amounts to 3 bases on V and 0 bases on J, and the germline ends lie 12 bases apart.

Comment on this clone: No cognate antigen has been identified for it. No clone much larger than this one lies a single base away; base qualities are absent.

Sequenced: blood. Here the chain combines TRBV7-9 and TRBJ1-5; no confident D gene assignment can be made. The sequence came from a man aged 18 to 29 in good health. This receptor carries the CDR3 CASSFGGYYSNQPQHF. The nucleotide sequence is TGTGCCAGCAGCTTTGGAGGGTACTATAGCAATCAGCCCCAGCATTTT.